These 9 T cell receptor beta chains originate from one sample sequenced in a study of monozygotic twins with inflammatory bowel disease (dated by TCRdb to the late 2010s). The library was obtained by 5' RACE. The listed sequencing device is Illumina HiSeq 2500. TCRdb reprocessed the public reads and reports one entry per CDR3 protein sequence, without DNA. For this sample, the table gives some 450,000 distinct CDR3 sequences. Together, the top ten hold about 2.6% of the sample. Sequencing used blood. These receptor sequences come from a human donor with ulcerative colitis or Crohn's disease, or a healthy co-twin of an affected twin (not recorded which).

The V gene is TRBV29-1, the J gene TRBJ2-2. The CDR3 contains 11 residues. The germline V gene encodes CDR1 SQVTM and CDR2 ANQGSEA. CDR3 sequence: CSVADTGELFF.

The chain is built from TRBV15 and TRBJ2-3; the D call of TRBD1 rests on TCRdb alone, since no DNA is present to check it. The germline CDR1 and CDR2 sequences are LNHNV and YYDKDF (reference sequence). This CDR3 has 13 residues. CDR3 loop: CATKQGPRDTQYF.

This chain connects TRBV6-2 or TRBV6-3 to TRBJ2-7; TCRdb returns TRBD1, unconfirmable since there is no DNA. Germline assignment: CDR1 MNHEY and CDR2 SVGEGT. The CDR3 spans 15 residues. The CDR3 protein is CASSYSWDRPYEQYF.

This chain uses TRBV25-1 with TRBJ1-2. The CDR3 loop spans 12 amino acids. Germline-derived CDR1 and CDR2 are MGHDK and SYGVNS. The CDR3 reads CARRRVDYGYTF.

The V gene is TRBV29-1, the J gene TRBJ2-1; there is no DNA to check the TCRdb D call of TRBD2. Germline CDR1 is SQVTM and CDR2 is ANQGSEA. The CDR3 sequence is 13 residues long. The CDR3 loop is CSLGGSSYNEQFF.

The gene calls are TRBV25-1 and TRBJ1-1; the TRBD1 assignment by TCRdb is unverifiable without DNA. The CDR3 loop spans 16 amino acids. Germline V gives CDR1 MGHDK, CDR2 SYGVNS. CDR3 sequence reads: CASTRGGARADTEAFF.

The rearrangement links TRBV5-6 to TRBJ1-4; without DNA, the TCRdb call of TRBD1 cannot be checked. Germline V gene sequence: CDR1 SGHDT, CDR2 YYEEEE. The CDR3 extends over 14 amino acids. The chain's CDR3 is CASMTRTSNEKLFF. The full variable domain, in which reference TRBV5-6 and TRBJ1-4 provide the parts outside the CDR3, is DAGVTQSPTHLIKTRGQQVTLRCSPKSGHDTVSWYQQALGQGPQFIFQYYEEEERQRGNFPDRFSGHQFPNYSSELNVNALLLGDSALYLCASMTRTSNEKLFFGSGTQLSVL.

This chain joins TRBV4-3 and TRBJ2-1. This CDR3 spans 14 amino acids. CDR1 is LGHNA, CDR2 YSLEER, per germline. CDR3 protein: CASSQGSAYNEQFF.

The chain recombines TRBV29-1 with TRBJ2-1. Germline CDR1 SQVTM, CDR2 ANQGSEA. This CDR3 is built from 14 residues. CDR3 amino acids: CSVLKGFLLNEQFF.